The entry below gives a single T cell receptor (beta chain) sequence along with its context. Its cognate antigen is unknown. This entry is derived from a study of OX40 agonist ivuxolimab in advanced cancers. Study-level results: On average, CD8+ T cells showed a greater number of expanded clones than CD4+. Undetermined was the antigen specificity of the expanded peripheral T cells.

The CDR3 covers 14 residues. The V and J ends lost 4 bases and 0 bases, in that order; junction bases with no gene match: 1. CDR1 is SGHNT, CDR2 YYREEE, per germline (reference sequence). Assay: immunoSEQ multiplex PCR; the TCRdb copy retains only in-frame clones and omits some. The profile shows 95,000 to 110,000 clones, approximately 90% of them singletons. Sequencing was performed on CD4+ or CD8+ T cells sorted from blood, taken in a trial of the OX40 agonist ivuxolimab. This chain uses TRBV5-4 with TRBJ2-7, with 10 bases aligning to TRBD2. This clonotype originated in an adult with an advanced solid tumor such as melanoma, head and neck, liver or kidney cancer. DNA of the CDR3: TGTGCCAGCAGCACTAGCGGGATCTCCTACGAGCAGTACTTC. Its translation: CASSTSGISYEQYF.